A selection of T cell receptor beta chains follows, all from one sample in a study of CD8+ T cells in alopecia areata. Sequenced by immunoSEQ multiplex PCR; TCRdb stores in-frame clones only, minus some. The sample holds approximately 100,000 clones, roughly 56% seen once. The specimen comprised CD8+ T cells sorted from blood, sampled at approximately week 56, from a patient treated with tofacitinib. These TCRs come from a human donor with alopecia areata. Both conserved end residues are part of each CDR3. A D gene is named only where the DNA matches it firmly. Clone size is not always given. Where it is, it says once, few, many or a class for expanded clones.

d_call	v_call	cdr3_length	j_call	clone_size	cdr3_aa	cdr3_nt
TRBD1	TRBV2	16	TRBJ2-1	once	CASRVRTGNSYNEQFF	TGTGCCAGCAGAGTACGGACAGGTAACTCCTACAATGAGCAGTTCTTC
TRBD1	TRBV7-9	14	TRBJ2-5	-	CASSVRQGQETQYF	TGTGCCAGCAGCGTAAGACAGGGCCAAGAGACCCAGTACTTC
-	TRBV5-1	14	TRBJ1-2	-	CASSFDPDISGYTF	TGCGCCAGCAGCTTTGACCCCGATATATCGGGCTACACCTTC
-	TRBV7-9	15	TRBJ2-5	-	CASSSSDVNQETQYF	TGTGCCAGCAGCTCCAGCGATGTGAACCAAGAGACCCAGTACTTC
TRBD1	TRBV5-6	16	TRBJ1-5	once	CASSSLTGGPNQPQHF	TGTGCCAGCAGCTCGCTCACAGGGGGCCCCAATCAGCCCCAGCATTTT
TRBD2	TRBV9	14	TRBJ2-2	-	CASSVAGGPGELFF	TGTGCCAGCAGCGTGGCGGGGGGCCCCGGGGAGCTGTTTTTT
-	TRBV27	14	TRBJ2-7	few	CASSFGRENYEQYF	TGTGCCAGCAGTTTTGGCAGGGAAAACTACGAGCAGTACTTC
TRBD1	TRBV2	12	TRBJ2-7	few	CASLGTVGRQYF	TGTGCCAGCCTTGGGACAGTGGGACGGCAGTACTTC
-	TRBV6-6	14	TRBJ1-5	-	CASRVDRSNQPQHF	TGTGCCAGCAGGGTTGACAGGAGCAATCAGCCCCAGCATTTT
TRBD2	TRBV11-2	17	TRBJ2-7	-	CASSPKPQTSGNYEQYF	TGTGCCAGCAGCCCTAAGCCCCAGACTAGCGGGAACTACGAGCAGTACTTC
TRBD2	TRBV4-1	16	TRBJ2-3	few	CASSHSPAGGGDTQYF	TGCGCCAGCAGCCATTCCCCGGCGGGGGGAGGAGATACGCAGTATTTT
-	TRBV9	16	TRBJ2-3	-	CASSVVVGGGSDTQYF	TGTGCCAGCAGCGTAGTAGTGGGGGGCGGGTCAGATACGCAGTATTTT
-	TRBV9	11	TRBJ2-7	-	CASSSGREQYF	TGTGCCAGCAGCTCAGGCCGAGAGCAGTACTTC
-	TRBV7-9	12	TRBJ1-1	-	CASSLDKNEAFF	TGTGCCAGCAGCTTAGACAAGAATGAAGCTTTCTTT
TRBD1	TRBV6-5	16	TRBJ1-1	-	CASSSDRGFGNTEAFF	TGTGCCAGCAGTTCTGACAGGGGATTCGGTAACACTGAAGCTTTCTTT
-	TRBV29-1	16	TRBJ2-7	-	CSVVSFWTGTNYEQYF	TGCAGCGTTGTATCATTCTGGACAGGGACTAACTACGAGCAGTACTTC
-	TRBV9	13	TRBJ1-5	few	CASSDTGNQPQHF	TGTGCCAGCAGCGATACAGGGAATCAGCCCCAGCATTTT
TRBD1	TRBV9	16	TRBJ2-1	-	CASSVLRQGPLYEQFF	TGTGCCAGCAGCGTACTTCGACAGGGCCCCCTTTATGAGCAGTTCTTC
TRBD1	TRBV5-1	14	TRBJ1-5	few	CASSLGTGQQPQHF	TGCGCCAGCAGCTTGGGGACAGGGCAACAGCCCCAGCATTTT
TRBD1	TRBV7-9	12	TRBJ1-1	-	CASSSRDSEAFF	TGTGCCAGCAGCTCAAGGGACAGTGAAGCTTTCTTT
-	TRBV28	20	TRBJ2-1	-	CASTPPGVAGVPSYYNEQFF	TGTGCCAGCACCCCCCCTGGTGTCGCAGGGGTGCCCAGCTACTACAATGAGCAGTTCTTC
TRBD1	TRBV13	14	TRBJ1-2	-	CASSAGTVDYGYTF	TGTGCCAGCAGCGCAGGGACAGTAGACTATGGCTACACCTTC
-	TRBV4-1	14	TRBJ2-7	-	CASSQVKGSYEQYF	TGCGCCAGCAGCCAAGTAAAGGGTTCCTACGAGCAGTACTTC
-	TRBV7-9	14	TRBJ2-1	-	CASGPTTAYNEQFF	TGTGCCAGCGGTCCGACGACAGCCTACAATGAGCAGTTCTTC
TRBD2	TRBV29-1	16	TRBJ2-3	-	CSVDGLAGAAGYTQYF	TGCAGCGTTGACGGTCTAGCGGGGGCCGCCGGGTATACGCAGTATTTT
TRBD2	TRBV29-1	17	TRBJ2-1	few	CSVEGLAGGRSYNEQFF	TGCAGCGTTGAGGGACTAGCGGGGGGGCGATCCTACAATGAGCAGTTCTTC
-	TRBV11-2	14	TRBJ2-4	-	CASSSFLAKNIQYF	TGTGCCAGCAGCTCCTTCCTAGCCAAAAACATTCAGTACTTC
-	TRBV5-6	11	TRBJ2-7	-	CASSLGEEQYF	TGTGCCAGCAGCTTGGGCGAAGAGCAGTACTTC
TRBD1	TRBV6-1	15	TRBJ2-1	-	CASTQGQGPLNEQFF	TGTGCCAGCACCCAGGGACAGGGCCCCCTCAATGAGCAGTTCTTC
-	TRBV27	14	TRBJ1-2	-	CASSPGGMVNGYTF	TGTGCCAGCAGTCCAGGTGGCATGGTCAATGGCTACACCTTC
-	TRBV5-1	16	TRBJ2-7	-	CASSEYTIKFVYEQYF	TGCGCCAGCAGCGAATATACTATCAAGTTCGTATACGAGCAGTACTTC
-	TRBV9	16	TRBJ1-2	-	CASSDHIQAGFYGYTF	TGTGCCAGCAGCGATCACATACAAGCAGGGTTCTATGGCTACACCTTC
-	TRBV29-1	13	TRBJ1-2	few	CSVETGLYYGYTF	TGCAGCGTTGAAACAGGGCTTTACTATGGCTACACCTTC
TRBD2	TRBV7-3	15	TRBJ2-3	once	CASSVSGGNTDTQYF	TGTGCCAGCAGCGTCAGCGGGGGGAACACAGATACGCAGTATTTT
-	TRBV4-1	14	TRBJ2-5	-	CASSQVVLLGRQYF	TGCGCCAGCAGCCAAGTGGTCTTGTTGGGGAGGCAGTACTTC
TRBD1	TRBV18	15	TRBJ2-5	-	CASSLTQGAKETQYF	TGTGCCAGCTCACTTACTCAGGGGGCGAAGGAGACCCAGTACTTC
-	TRBV2	13	TRBJ1-5	-	CASSWGGNQPQHF	TGTGCCAGCTCTTGGGGAGGCAATCAGCCCCAGCATTTT
-	TRBV21-1	14	TRBJ2-3	-	CASRRSSQADTQYF	TGTGCCAGCCGGAGGTCGTCACAGGCAGATACGCAGTATTTT
-	TRBV9	14	TRBJ2-1	few	CASSGVGGHNEQFF	TGTGCCAGCAGCGGCGTCGGGGGGCACAATGAGCAGTTCTTC
-	TRBV12-5	14	TRBJ1-1	once	CASGLLSPGTEAFF	TGTGCTAGTGGTTTGCTCTCTCCTGGGACTGAAGCTTTCTTT
-	TRBV27	17	TRBJ1-1	few	CASSLLSDRLMNTEAFF	TGTGCCAGCAGTTTATTATCTGACCGGCTGATGAACACTGAAGCTTTCTTT
-	TRBV6-6	15	TRBJ2-1	-	CASSYYMGGTDEQFF	TGTGCCAGCAGTTACTATATGGGGGGTACAGATGAGCAGTTCTTC